One and the same sample provided the 24 T cell receptor beta chains below, sequenced in a study of memory CD4+ T cells and cytomegalovirus serostatus (dated by TCRdb to between 2018 and 2020). Library prep was done by the immunoSEQ multiplex PCR assay. The source is immuneACCESS, and TCRdb retained only in-frame sequences with V and J called. Part of the clones is not carried over; for the studies checked, unresolved V genes explain less than half of this, and the remainder is unexplained. The sample records 45,000 to 60,000 clones, around 80% of which are singletons. About 0.7% of the sample is taken by the ten largest. A FACSAria II was used to sort memory CD4+ T cells, defined as single viable CD3+CD4+CD8-CD45RO+ cells. The sequenced material came from memory CD4+ T cells from blood. The receptors here all came from an adult in good health and CMV-seronegative.

V usage is TRBV5-4 and J usage is TRBJ1-4; D unclear. The CDR3 has 15 amino acids. With 2 bases removed from V and 0 bases from J, the gap between germline ends came to 8 bases. Germline-derived CDR1 and CDR2 are SGHNT and YYREEE (reference sequence). For the CDR3, the DNA is TGTGCCAGCAGCTTCGGCCCTACAACTAATGAAAAACTGTTTTTT. Translating gives CASSFGPTTNEKLFF.

This chain uses TRBV4-2 with TRBJ2-1; the match to TRBD1 covers 10 bases. V was pared by 1 base and J by 3 bases, with 3 bases of the junction left unmatched. The CDR3 consists of 16 residues. CDR1 is LGHNA, CDR2 YNFKEQ, per germline. The CDR3 DNA sequence: TGTGCCAGCAGCCAAGGGGACAGGGGAGGCTACAATGAGCAGTTCTTC. It translates to CASSQGDRGGYNEQFF.

J is TRBJ1-5 and V is TRBV28; TRBD1 agrees at 7 bases. CDR1 is MDHEN and CDR2 is SYDVKM in the germline V gene. The V and J ends lost 8 bases and 6 bases, in that order; junction bases with no gene match: 10. The CDR3 consists of 14 residues. This CDR3 is CASGGNTGVQPQHF. DNA of the CDR3: TGTGCCAGCGGGGGTAATACAGGGGTTCAGCCCCAGCATTTT.

In this sample, this clone turned up a few times. The chain couples TRBV28 to TRBJ1-1; no reliable D call. The CDR3 consists of 11 residues. CDR1 is MDHEN, CDR2 SYDVKM, per germline. V was shortened by 7 bases and J by 3 bases, with 6 bases between the two germline ends. The CDR3 DNA follows: TGTGCCAGCAATATGGACACTGAAGCTTTCTTT. Residues: CASNMDTEAFF.

The V and J genes are TRBV27 and TRBJ1-2, with D tentatively TRBD1 (5 bases). This CDR3 has 13 amino acids. Germline V lookup: CDR1 MNHEY, CDR2 SMNVEV (reference sequence). V was cut by 6 bases and J by 5 bases, with 13 bases left in between. This CDR3 is CASSPDREYGYTF. In nucleotides, the CDR3 is TGTGCCAGCAGCCCAGACAGAGAATATGGCTACACCTTC.

The chain links TRBV11-2 to TRBJ2-2; 9 bases line up with TRBD2. CDR1 is SGHAT and CDR2 is FQNNGV in the germline V gene. Trimming cost V 5 bases and J 1 base; bases outside gene matches: 2. The CDR3 contains 15 residues. The CDR3 loop reads CASSLAGKNTGELFF. The CDR3 DNA sequence: TGTGCCAGCAGCCTAGCGGGAAAGAACACCGGGGAGCTGTTTTTT.

The chain couples TRBV28 to TRBJ2-7, with D possibly TRBD2 on 5 matching bases. Trimming pared 5 bases from V and 6 bases from J, leaving 20 bases between. The germline CDR1 and CDR2 sequences are MDHEN and SYDVKM. This CDR3 has 15 residues. The CDR3: CASSPPVGVLSEQYF. CDR3 in DNA: TGTGCCAGCAGTCCACCAGTCGGGGTCTTATCCGAGCAGTACTTC.

The gene calls are TRBV6-5 and TRBJ1-3; 11 bases are shared with TRBD1. This CDR3 contains 13 residues. The junction had 5 bases not matched to a gene; V was cut back by 0 bases and J by 16 bases. The germline V gene encodes CDR1 MNHEY and CDR2 SVGAGI. The DNA for the CDR3 is TGTGCCAGCAGTTACTCTGGGACAGGGGGTGTCTATTTT. This sequence encodes CASSYSGTGGVYF.

The chain couples TRBV6-5 to TRBJ2-7; possible D gene TRBD2, 7 bases. Trimming took 2 bases from V and 0 from J, leaving 14 bases between them. Germline V lookup: CDR1 MNHEY, CDR2 SVGAGI. This CDR3 has 16 residues. The CDR3 bases are TGTGCCAGCAGTTACGGAAAAGGGGGGGGCTCCTACGAGCAGTACTTC. This encodes CASSYGKGGGSYEQYF.

The chain couples TRBV30 to TRBJ2-7; 8 bases match TRBD1. Losses at the gene ends were 1 base for V and 0 bases for J; bases not matched to a gene: 8. This CDR3 has 16 residues. CDR1 is GTSNPN and CDR2 is SVGIG in the germline V gene (reference sequence). CDR3 bases: TGTGCCTGGAGTGCCCCCCCACAGGGGGTCTCCTACGAGCAGTACTTC. The encoded protein is CAWSAPPQGVSYEQYF.

The chain combines TRBV7-3 with TRBJ2-1, with 13 bases that match TRBD2. This CDR3 has 16 amino acids. V shed 2 bases and J 7 bases; nucleotides not matched to a gene: 5. CDR1 is SGHTA and CDR2 is FQGTGA in the germline V gene. CDR3: CASSLSGLAGRNEQFF. As DNA, the CDR3 is TGTGCCAGCAGCTTATCGGGACTAGCGGGAAGGAATGAGCAGTTCTTC. The entire variable domain, with the rest obtained from reference TRBV7-3 and TRBJ2-1, is as follows: GAGVSQTPSNKVTEKGKYVELRCDPISGHTALYWYRQSLGQGPEFLIYFQGTGAADDSGLPNDRFFAVRPEGSVSTLKIQRTERGDSAVYLCASSLSGLAGRNEQFFGPGTRLTVL.

The chain combines TRBV16 with TRBJ1-2, with unresolved D. Germline V CDR1 and CDR2: KGHSY, FQNENV. The V end was cut by 0 bases, the J end by 0 bases, with 14 bases between. CDR3 length: 17 residues. CDR3 amino acids: CASSQSRQARTNYGYTF. The CDR3 nucleotides are TGTGCCAGCAGCCAATCGAGGCAGGCCCGGACTAACTATGGCTACACCTTC.

This chain joins TRBV5-1 and TRBJ2-5, with D unclear. V was clipped by 3 bases and J by 5 bases, with 14 bases between them. Germline values: CDR1 SGHRS, CDR2 YFSETQ. This CDR3 has 14 amino acids. DNA of the CDR3: TGCGCCAGCAGCTCCTATCGCCTGGGGGAGACCCAGTACTTC. This codes for CASSSYRLGETQYF.

This chain connects TRBV28 to TRBJ2-6; D unresolved. The CDR3 consists of 15 residues. The V gene's germline CDR1 is MDHEN and CDR2 SYDVKM. Deletions cut 3 bases from V and 0 bases from J, with 6 bases between. CDR3 nucleotides: TGTGCCAGCAGTTTTGTTAGCTCTGGGGCCAACGTCCTGACTTTC. It specifies CASSFVSSGANVLTF.

The genes are TRBV2 and TRBJ2-7, with 9 bases that match TRBD1. Germline assignment: CDR1 SNHLY and CDR2 FYNNEI. With 8 bases clipped from V and 5 bases from J, the junction kept 22 bases outside the gene matches. The CDR3 has 18 residues. CDR3 region: CASGITGGFSSGPHEQYF. In nucleotides, the CDR3 is TGTGCCAGCGGCATTACAGGGGGCTTTTCTAGCGGCCCCCACGAGCAGTACTTC.

This rearrangement joins TRBV18 to TRBJ2-5, with TRBD1 matching 8 bases. The junction had 7 bases not matched to a gene; V was cut back by 0 bases and J by 4 bases. This CDR3 has 16 amino acids. Germline lookup yields CDR1 KGHSH and CDR2 LQKENI. The CDR3 nucleotides are TGTGCCAGCTCACCACCAAGTTTGGGGACAGGAGAGACCCAGTACTTC. Translation: CASSPPSLGTGETQYF. Based on the CDR3 plus reference TRBV18 and TRBJ2-5, the full variable domain is NAGVMQNPRHLVRRRGQEARLRCSPMKGHSHVYWYRQLPEEGLKFMVYLQKENIIDESGMPKERFSAEFPKEGPSILRIQQVVRGDSAAYFCASSPPSLGTGETQYFGPGTRLLVL.

The chain has TRBV19 and TRBJ2-5; 9 bases line up with TRBD2. Germline-derived CDR1 and CDR2 are LNHDA and SQIVND (reference sequence). With 3 bases clipped from V and 4 bases from J, the junction kept 9 bases outside the gene matches. The CDR3 is 16 residues long. CDR3 loop: CASSIQGGRASETQYF. The CDR3 bases are TGTGCCAGTAGTATCCAGGGCGGGAGGGCCTCAGAGACCCAGTACTTC. Full variable domain (outside the CDR3, taken from reference TRBV19 and TRBJ2-5): DGGITQSPKYLFRKEGQNVTLSCEQNLNHDAMYWYRQDPGQGLRLIYYSQIVNDFQKGDIAEGYSVSREKKESFPLTVTSAQKNPTAFYLCASSIQGGRASETQYFGPGTRLLVL.

The CDR3 bases are TGTGCCAGCAAGGGACAGGGGGCTGGGGAGCAGTACTTC. Amino acid sequence: CASKGQGAGEQYF. This chain connects TRBV5-4 to TRBJ2-7; 12 positions match TRBD1. There are 13 residues in the CDR3. Trimming took 6 bases from V and 7 from J; bases not matched to a gene: 5. CDR1 and CDR2 (germline): SGHNT, YYREEE (reference sequence).

The V call is TRBV2, the J call TRBJ1-6, with D possibly being TRBD1 (6 bases). From germline, CDR1 is SNHLY and CDR2 FYNNEI. This CDR3 comprises 16 residues. V lost 4 bases to trimming and J lost 5 bases, with 15 bases between them. DNA of the CDR3: TGTGCCAGCAGTGTAATAAAGGACAGAAATAATTCACCCCTCCACTTT. Translating gives CASSVIKDRNNSPLHF.

CDR3 loop: CASSQQPYGTEAFF. The CDR3 DNA reads as TGTGCCAGCAGCCAACAGCCGTACGGCACTGAAGCTTTCTTT. This sequence joins TRBV11-2 and TRBJ1-1; D unresolved. CDR3 length: 14 amino acids. The V end lost 5 bases, the J end lost 4 bases, and 14 bases lay between the germline ends. CDR1 and CDR2 from the germline V gene are SGHAT and FQNNGV.

The rearrangement joins TRBV2 to TRBJ1-5; no clear D. Deletions cut 6 bases from V and 2 bases from J, with 8 bases between. Germline V gives CDR1 SNHLY, CDR2 FYNNEI. This CDR3 contains 13 residues. As DNA, the CDR3 is TGTGCCAGCAGGGCAGGACGCAATCAGCCCCAGCATTTT. Translating it yields CASRAGRNQPQHF.

The CDR3 nucleotides are TGTGCCAGCAGTTCCCGCGCAGTTGCAGCCAAAAACATTCAGTACTTC. Its protein product is CASSSRAVAAKNIQYF. The V call is TRBV28, the J call TRBJ2-4, with D unresolved. The V end was cut by 4 bases, the J end by 0 bases, with 13 bases between. CDR1 and CDR2 from the germline V gene are MDHEN and SYDVKM. The CDR3 consists of 16 residues.

The chain joins TRBV6-6 to TRBJ2-3, with D tentatively TRBD2 (5 bases). V lost 4 bases and J 5 bases, leaving 7 bases between the germline ends. Germline-derived CDR1 and CDR2 are MNHNY and SVGAGI (reference sequence). This CDR3 spans 12 amino acids. The CDR3 coding sequence is TGTGCCAGCAGTTCGAGGGAAGATACGCAGTATTTT. Protein: CASSSREDTQYF.

The gene calls are TRBV11-2 and TRBJ2-1; D unresolved. V was trimmed by 0 bases and J by 7 bases, leaving 10 bases between them. This CDR3 spans 14 amino acids. From germline, CDR1 is SGHAT and CDR2 FQNNGV. The DNA for the CDR3 is TGTGCCAGCAGCTTAGACCCAACAAGGAATGAGCAGTTCTTC. Its protein product is CASSLDPTRNEQFF.